This T cell receptor (beta chain) was obtained from a study of blood T cell repertoires in COVID-19. The wider study: Researchers got acute and convalescent COVID-19 samples from the United States, Italy and Spain. PBMCs, B-cell-depleted T cells, or T cells provided the cDNA or gDNA that made up the material.

Seattle patients were enrolled during active infection and followed longitudinally. This CDR3 is built from 15 residues. Trimming took off 3 bases at V and 1 base at J, with 13 bases between the two ends. Germline lookup yields CDR1 SGHRS and CDR2 YFSETQ. Method: immunoSEQ multiplex PCR; TCRdb's copy keeps in-frame clones and lacks some. The table has roughly 440,000 clones, around 88% seen once. The TCR originated in a woman in her forties or fifties with COVID-19, enrolled during active disease. This sequence joins TRBV5-1 and TRBJ1-1; D possibly corresponds to TRBD1 (6 bases). Sequenced sample: peripheral blood. This CDR3 reads CASSSAGDPNTEAFF. The CDR3 DNA follows: TGCGCCAGCAGCTCTGCAGGGGACCCGAACACTGAAGCTTTCTTT.